Each of the 23 T cell receptor beta chains below was sequenced from the same sample in a study of CD8+CD57+ T cells in acquired aplastic anemia. For CDR3 and TCR beta VDJ profiling, genomic DNA was the template used. From the reads, TCRdb called clonotypes with MiXCR, one entry per CDR3 protein. The sample lists about 210,000 distinct CDR3 sequences, roughly 35% occurring once. The sequencing input was sorted CD4+, CD8+, or CD8+CD57+ T cells (not recorded which) from PBMCs. These receptors originate from a human donor in good health, serving as a control.

The rearrangement joins TRBV15 to TRBJ1-2; possibly TRBD1 for D (5 bases). CDR1 and CDR2 from the germline V gene are LNHNV and YYDKDF (reference sequence). The CDR3 has 15 amino acids. With 4 bases removed from V and 8 bases from J, the gap between germline ends came to 20 bases. The CDR3: CATSTSNRGMGGYTF. CDR3 nucleotide sequence: TGTGCCACCAGCACCAGCAATCGGGGGATGGGCGGCTACACCTTC.

The chain employs TRBV24-1 and TRBJ2-5; no reliable D call. The CDR3 loop spans 14 amino acids. V was clipped by 3 bases and J by 5 bases, with 12 bases between them. CDR1 and CDR2 from the germline V gene are KGHDR and SFDVKD. The CDR3: CATSDTSQEETQYF. As DNA, the CDR3 is TGTGCCACCAGTGATACGTCCCAGGAGGAGACCCAGTACTTC.

On this clonotype itself: This may come from a read error, since a much larger clone is one base off. The chain recombines TRBV7-2 with TRBJ2-7; the D call may be TRBD1 or TRBD2 (5 bases each). The CDR3 consists of 15 residues. V lost 1 base and J 0 bases, leaving 10 bases between the germline ends. Looked up from germline, CDR1 is SGHTA and CDR2 is FQGNSA. The CDR3 DNA follows: TGTGCCAGCAGCTTAGTAGGGGAGAGCTCCTACGAGCAGTACTTC. Protein product: CASSLVGESSYEQYF.

Remarks on this clonotype: It is unclear where the CDR3 begins or ends on the DNA, so no DNA is shown, and the CDR3 is as TCRdb lists it. The genes are TRBV12-3 or TRBV12-4 and TRBJ1-2; no DNA check was done on the table's D call, TRBD1. The length of the CDR3 is 14 amino acids, counting both ends. The CDR3 reads CTSRRGTGNYGCTF.

About this clonotype: A read error may be the cause here, since a much bigger clone is one base away. The V and J genes are TRBV5-1 and TRBJ2-5; 7 bases are a match to TRBD1. Germline CDR1 SGHRS, CDR2 YFSETQ. This CDR3 has 16 residues. J gave up 2 bases and V 5 bases, and 12 bases lay outside the gene matches. The CDR3 DNA is TGCGCCAGCAGTCTTGGACAGGACAGCGTTCAAGAGACCCAGTACTTC. Its protein product is CASSLGQDSVQETQYF.

This clonotype was counted a few times. This rearrangement joins TRBV3-1 to TRBJ2-7, with D perhaps being TRBD1 or TRBD2 (5 bases each). This CDR3 is built from 12 residues. Germline CDR1 and CDR2: LGHDT and YNNKEL (reference sequence). Trimming shortened V by 3 bases and J by 7 bases, and 10 bases separated the two germline ends. The CDR3 bases are TGTGCCAGCAGCCATTATGGGGGAGAGCAGTACTTC. It is translated as CASSHYGGEQYF.

The chain joins TRBV10-3 to TRBJ2-7; no reliable D call. The V end was cut by 6 bases, the J end by 3 bases, with 6 bases between. The CDR3 totals 11 residues. Looked up from germline, CDR1 is ENHRY and CDR2 is SYGVKD. The CDR3 loop is CAISQDYEQYF. The CDR3 DNA reads as TGTGCCATCAGCCAGGACTACGAGCAGTACTTC.

About this clonotype itself: A read error is likely, as this CDR3 ends without the conserved phenylalanine or tryptophan. The rearrangement links TRBV25-1 to TRBJ1-3; D may be TRBD1 (5 bases). The CDR3 length is 18 residues. CDR1 is MGHDK and CDR2 is SYGVNS in the germline V gene. CDR3 DNA sequence: TGTGCCAGCAGTGACGAATTTGAGGGGCCGAGCTCTGGAGACACCATATATTCT. Protein: CASSDEFEGPSSGDTIYS.

The chain employs TRBV27 and TRBJ2-7, with TRBD1 identical over 10 bases. The trim removed 9 bases at V and 7 bases at J, leaving 9 bases unmatched. The CDR3 loop spans 13 amino acids. Per germline, CDR1 MNHEY and CDR2 SMNVEV (reference sequence). As DNA, the CDR3 is TGTGCCAGTAAGTTCGGGACAGGGGCTGAGCAGTACTTC. It codes for CASKFGTGAEQYF.

This sequence joins TRBV18 and TRBJ1-1, with TRBD1 matching over 12 bases. Germline V gene sequence: CDR1 KGHSH, CDR2 LQKENI. CDR3 length: 16 residues. V lost 2 bases, J lost 1 base, and 2 bases stayed unmatched. CDR3 sequence (DNA): TGTGCCAGCTCACCAGGGACAGGGGGCAGGAACACTGAAGCTTTCTTT. It specifies CASSPGTGGRNTEAFF.

This clonotype was counted ten times or more. The V and J genes are TRBV7-2 and TRBJ2-3; tentative D call: TRBD2 (5 bases). Trimming took 6 bases from V and 5 from J, leaving 9 bases between them. This CDR3 is 12 amino acids long. In germline, CDR1 is SGHTA, CDR2 FQGNSA. The CDR3 is CASRGRGDTQYF. As DNA, the CDR3 is TGTGCCAGCAGGGGTCGGGGAGATACGCAGTATTTT. Together with reference TRBV7-2 and TRBJ2-3, the CDR3 gives the full variable domain: GAGVSQSPSNKVTEKGKDVELRCDPISGHTALYWYRQSLGQGLEFLIYFQGNSAPDKSGLPSDRFSAERTGGSVSTLTIQRTQQEDSAVYLCASRGRGDTQYFGPGTRLTVL.

A word on this clonotype: Possible read error: a much larger clone is one base away. V and J are TRBV4-2 and TRBJ2-7; TRBD2 agrees at 10 bases. The germline CDR1 and CDR2 sequences are LGHNA and YNFKEQ. There are 16 residues in the CDR3. The CDR3 DNA sequence: TGTGCCAGCAGCCAAGTTACTAGCGGGAAGGGCAACGAGCAGCACTTC. Protein product: CASSQVTSGKGNEQHF.

About this clonotype itself: A read error is possible here, since a much larger clone lies one base away. This rearrangement joins TRBV5-5 to TRBJ1-2, with unresolved D. Germline-derived CDR1 and CDR2 are SGHKS and YYEKEE (reference sequence). The CDR3 totals 16 residues. V lost 3 bases and J lost 3, with 18 bases in between. The CDR3 nucleotides are TGTGCCAGCAGCTCGGCTGGAGGCAGGCCGGACTATGGCTACACCTTC. This translates into CASSSAGGRPDYGYTF.

In regard to this clonotype: One end of the junction varies from germline; a read error may be responsible. V and J are TRBV7-3 and TRBJ2-1; a possible D gene is TRBD2 (5 bases). The CDR3 consists of 17 residues. Germline-derived CDR1 and CDR2 are SGHTA and FQGTGA. The CDR3 nucleotides are TGTGCCAGCAGTTTAATACTAGGGCAATCCTCCTACAATGAGCAGTTCTTC. Translating it yields CASSLILGQSSYNEQFF.

In its sample, this clonotype was seen many times. The gene calls are TRBV24-1 and TRBJ2-1; no clear D gene. Germline V gene lookup returns CDR1 KGHDR and CDR2 SFDVKD. The CDR3 is 14 amino acids. V lost 7 bases and J 0 bases, leaving 9 bases between the germline ends. CDR3 loop: CATRVCSSYNEQFF. CDR3 in DNA: TGTGCCACCAGGGTGTGTAGCTCCTACAATGAGCAGTTCTTC.

The chain carries TRBV7-6 and TRBJ1-2; a weak D match, TRBD1 (6 bases). V dropped 4 bases and J dropped 6 bases, with 9 bases sitting between them. Germline-derived CDR1 and CDR2 are SGHVS and FNYEAQ. The CDR3 is made up of 12 amino acids. The CDR3 DNA sequence: TGTGCCAGCAGCTACGGGGGCGATGGCTACACCTTC. Translated, it gives CASSYGGDGYTF.

The chain recombines TRBV24-1 with TRBJ1-1; 7 bases line up with TRBD1. The CDR3 is 16 residues long. From germline, CDR1 is KGHDR and CDR2 SFDVKD. V was pared by 3 bases and J by 0 bases, with 6 bases of the junction left unmatched. This CDR3 reads CATSDPGTAMNTEAFF. The DNA of the CDR3 is TGTGCCACCAGTGATCCCGGGACAGCCATGAACACTGAAGCTTTCTTT.

This clonotype occurred many times. This chain connects TRBV5-1 to TRBJ2-7; 8 bases match TRBD1. Trimming took 4 bases from V and 0 from J; bases not matched to a gene: 6. Per the germline V gene, CDR1 is SGHRS and CDR2 is YFSETQ. This CDR3 contains 15 residues. This CDR3 reads CASSTGQGYSYEQYF. The CDR3, as DNA: TGCGCCAGCAGCACTGGACAGGGATACTCCTACGAGCAGTACTTC.

The chain joins TRBV20-1 to TRBJ1-3; 8 bases align to TRBD1. The germline V gene encodes CDR1 DFQATT and CDR2 SNEGSKA (reference sequence). The trim removed 1 base at V and 0 bases at J, leaving 8 bases unmatched. The CDR3 length is 17 residues. CDR3 amino acids: CSARVTRGQGSGNTIYF. CDR3 in DNA: TGCAGTGCTAGAGTCACCCGTGGACAGGGCTCTGGAAACACCATATATTTT.

This chain uses TRBV6-2 or TRBV6-3 with TRBJ2-7; 9 bases match TRBD1. The CDR3 extends over 16 amino acids. CDR1 and CDR2 (germline): MNHEY, SVGEGT. Trimming at V came to 5 bases and at J to 2 bases, leaving 10 bases not matched to a gene. CDR3 nucleotide sequence: TGTGCCAGCAGTCCTACTCCGGGACAGGGTACCTACGAGCAGTACTTC. Protein product: CASSPTPGQGTYEQYF.

This clonotype came up once. The V gene is TRBV2, the J gene TRBJ2-1; 10 positions agree with TRBD1. V dropped 5 bases and J dropped 12; count of bases not matched to a gene: 10. Germline CDR1 and CDR2: SNHLY and FYNNEI. This CDR3 is built from 14 residues. CDR3 region: CASSFRQGAAGQFF. Here the CDR3 DNA reads TGTGCCAGCAGTTTCAGACAGGGGGCCGCTGGGCAGTTCTTC.

At least ten counts were recorded for this clonotype. The CDR3 nucleotides are TGCAGTGCTAGAGGGCATTTGGGGACAAGCACCTACGAGCAGTACTTC. This translates into CSARGHLGTSTYEQYF. V gene TRBV20-1 combines with J gene TRBJ2-7, with a possible D match to TRBD1 (6 bases). Looked up from germline, CDR1 is DFQATT and CDR2 is SNEGSKA (reference sequence). Between the trimmed V and J ends, which lost 1 base and 2 bases, there was a span of 18 bases. The CDR3 has 16 residues.

The table lists this clonotype with a few counts. The chain couples TRBV5-6 to TRBJ2-5, with TRBD2 as a possible D gene (6 bases). With 3 bases removed from V and 1 base from J, the gap between germline ends came to 13 bases. In germline, CDR1 is SGHDT, CDR2 YYEEEE. CDR3 length: 15 amino acids. The CDR3 loop reads CASSYGWDFQETQYF. The CDR3 nucleotides read TGTGCCAGCAGCTACGGGTGGGACTTCCAAGAGACCCAGTACTTC.